These 25 T cell receptor beta chains came from one sample sequenced in a study of T-cell reconstitution after alpha-beta-depleted transplantation in children. Unique molecular identifiers featured in how the TCRbeta library was prepared. MiXCR was run by TCRdb on the PCR reads, yielding one entry per CDR3 protein. This table has roughly 100,000 distinct CDR3 sequences, around 7% appearing once. This specimen was PBMCs, taken before TCRalphabeta/CD19-depleted stem cell transplant. Source of these receptors: a boy aged 2 to 10 with acute lymphoblastic leukemia, due to receive a stem cell transplant.

V is TRBV14 and J is TRBJ2-5; 9 nucleotides align to TRBD1. Germline V gene sequence: CDR1 SGHDN, CDR2 FVKESK. This CDR3 contains 16 residues. V shed 5 bases and J 4 bases; nucleotides not matched to a gene: 11. CDR3 sequence: CASSFTTGGRGETQYF. CDR3 coding DNA: TGTGCCAGCAGCTTCACGACAGGGGGGCGAGGAGAGACCCAGTACTTC.

This clonotype was counted a few times. The chain couples TRBV5-1 to TRBJ1-2, with D unresolved. The CDR3 has 13 amino acids. CDR1 SGHRS and CDR2 YFSETQ come from the germline V gene. The V end lost 0 bases, the J end lost 7 bases, and 10 bases lay between the germline ends. The CDR3 DNA follows: TGCGCCAGCAGCTTGGACGGTCCTCTTGGCTACACCTTC. Its translation is CASSLDGPLGYTF.

This clonotype turned up a few times. The chain recombines TRBV7-8 with TRBJ1-1; D is perhaps TRBD1 (6 bases). This CDR3 spans 17 amino acids. Trimming stripped 5 bases from V and 0 bases from J, with 19 bases between. Germline V gene lookup returns CDR1 SGHVS and CDR2 FQNEAQ. CDR3: CASSSGQSRQMNTEAFF. The CDR3 region has the DNA TGTGCCAGCAGCAGTGGACAGTCGAGGCAGATGAACACTGAAGCTTTCTTT.

This clonotype was picked up many times. V usage is TRBV20-1 and J usage is TRBJ1-1; weak D call: TRBD1 (5 bases). Germline V gene lookup returns CDR1 DFQATT and CDR2 SNEGSKA (reference sequence). The CDR3 loop spans 14 amino acids. The V and J ends lost 6 bases and 4 bases respectively, with 18 bases between them. The CDR3 spells CSAARGVVVTEAFF. As DNA, the CDR3 is TGCAGTGCGGCCCGGGGGGTTGTGGTCACTGAAGCTTTCTTT.

The chain employs TRBV20-1 and TRBJ2-3; TRBD2 matches 11 bases. The CDR3 contains 15 residues. Per germline, CDR1 DFQATT and CDR2 SNEGSKA (reference sequence). J was trimmed by 7 bases and V by 6 bases; bases with no gene match: 12. DNA for the CDR3: TGCAGTGCCCGGATTGGTAGCGGGGGGGCTCATACGCAGTATTTT. It codes for CSARIGSGGAHTQYF.

This clonotype was counted ten times or more. This chain joins TRBV7-2 and TRBJ2-7; the D gene is possibly TRBD2 (6 bases). This CDR3 spans 13 amino acids. With 1 base removed from V and 7 bases from J, the gap between germline ends came to 11 bases. CDR1 SGHTA and CDR2 FQGNSA come from the germline V gene. The CDR3 loop reads CASSLVLAGEQYF. The CDR3 DNA is TGTGCCAGCAGCTTAGTTTTGGCGGGGGAGCAGTACTTC.

This chain links TRBV12-3 or TRBV12-4 with TRBJ2-7; D might be TRBD2 (6 bases). The V and J ends lost 7 bases and 0 bases respectively, with 13 bases between them. This CDR3 has 14 residues. The CDR3 DNA is TGTGCCAGCACTCTAGACGGGAGCTCCTACGAGCAGTACTTC. Residues: CASTLDGSSYEQYF.

This clonotype appeared many times. The chain carries TRBV18 and TRBJ2-1, with TRBD1 matching over 7 bases. The germline V gene encodes CDR1 KGHSH and CDR2 LQKENI. The CDR3 extends over 14 amino acids. Trimming removed 8 bases from V and 0 bases from J; junction bases left unmatched: 4. In nucleotides, the CDR3 is TGTGCCAGCCGAAACAGGGGCTCCTACAATGAGCAGTTCTTC. Its protein product is CASRNRGSYNEQFF. Looking up the rest from reference TRBV18 and TRBJ2-1 gives the full variable domain: NAGVMQNPRHLVRRRGQEARLRCSPMKGHSHVYWYRQLPEEGLKFMVYLQKENIIDESGMPKERFSAEFPKEGPSILRIQQVVRGDSAAYFCASRNRGSYNEQFFGPGTRLTVL.

This clonotype was observed a few times. This sequence joins TRBV4-1 and TRBJ1-5; TRBD1 matches at 9 bases. The V gene's germline CDR1 is MGHRA and CDR2 YSYEKL. With 2 bases clipped from V and 2 bases from J, the junction kept 1 base outside the gene matches. The CDR3 runs 15 residues. DNA of the CDR3: TGCGCCAGCAGCCAACGGGACAGGGGCAATCAGCCCCAGCATTTT. Residues: CASSQRDRGNQPQHF.

The V and J genes are TRBV20-1 and TRBJ2-3; no definite D call. The CDR3 is 13 amino acids. Deletions cut 1 base from V and 4 bases from J, with 9 bases between. From germline, CDR1 is DFQATT and CDR2 SNEGSKA (reference sequence). In DNA, the CDR3 is TGCAGTGCTAGAGGCACAACCCCAGATACGCAGTATTTT. The encoded protein is CSARGTTPDTQYF.

This clonotype came up many times. CDR3 sequence reads: CSARDVADSQNTEAFF. In nucleotides, the CDR3 is TGCAGTGCTAGAGATGTTGCGGACAGCCAGAACACTGAAGCTTTCTTT. J is TRBJ1-1 and V is TRBV20-1; a weak D match, TRBD1 (6 bases). V was cut by 0 bases and J by 1 base, with 15 bases left in between. CDR3 length equals 16 residues. Germline lookup yields CDR1 DFQATT and CDR2 SNEGSKA (reference sequence).

This clonotype appeared many times. The V call is TRBV6-1, the J call TRBJ2-3; 8 nucleotides match TRBD2. The CDR3 length is 15 residues. Germline CDR1 and CDR2: MNHNS and SASEGT. Unmatched junction bases numbered 6, after V lost 6 bases and J lost 1 base. CDR3 bases: TGTGCCAGCAGGCCGCGGGGGGCGGGCACAGATACGCAGTATTTT. Translating gives CASRPRGAGTDTQYF.

The chain employs TRBV29-1 and TRBJ2-3; the D gene could be TRBD1 or TRBD2 (7 bases each). Germline CDR1 is SQVTM and CDR2 is ANQGSEA. CDR3 length equals 16 residues. Trimming cost V 6 bases and J 1 base, with 20 bases left between them. Here the CDR3 reads CSVQGGAGDRTDTQYF. In DNA form, the CDR3 reads TGCAGCGTCCAAGGGGGCGCGGGGGATCGCACAGATACGCAGTATTTT.

This clonotype occurred many times. The chain links TRBV3-1 to TRBJ2-7; unclear D gene. The CDR3 contains 14 residues. Between the trimmed V and J ends, which lost 1 base and 1 base, there was a span of 8 bases. In germline, CDR1 is LGHDT, CDR2 YNNKEL (reference sequence). The CDR3 DNA sequence: TGTGCCAGCAGCCAAGGTAGGAGTTCCTACGAGCAGTACTTC. Its translation: CASSQGRSSYEQYF.

This clonotype was counted many times. The chain joins TRBV6-5 to TRBJ2-3, with 7 bases lining up with TRBD1. The germline CDR1 and CDR2 sequences are MNHEY and SVGAGI. This CDR3 spans 13 amino acids. The V gene end was trimmed by 8 bases and the J gene end by 2 bases; junction bases not matched to a gene: 4. The chain's CDR3 is CASEGQNTDTQYF. In nucleotides, the CDR3 is TGTGCCAGCGAGGGACAGAACACAGATACGCAGTATTTT.

The chain combines TRBV19 with TRBJ2-1, with TRBD2 as a possible D gene (6 bases). Trimming shortened V by 2 bases and J by 4 bases, and 12 bases separated the two germline ends. The CDR3 loop spans 15 amino acids. Per the germline V gene, CDR1 is LNHDA and CDR2 is SQIVND (reference sequence). The CDR3 reads CASSIWVAEYNEQFF. CDR3 sequence (DNA): TGTGCCAGTAGTATATGGGTAGCGGAATACAATGAGCAGTTCTTC.

In this sample, this clonotype turned up many times. The chain is built from TRBV7-2 and TRBJ2-1; 9 bases map to TRBD2. V trimming: 7 bases; J trimming: 5 bases; junction bases outside the gene matches: 6. This CDR3 spans 14 amino acids. Per the germline V gene, CDR1 is SGHTA and CDR2 is FQGNSA. CDR3 protein: CASKTSGNDNEQFF. The CDR3 DNA reads as TGTGCCAGCAAGACTAGCGGTAACGACAATGAGCAGTTCTTC.

The rearrangement links TRBV20-1 to TRBJ2-3, with D tentatively TRBD1 or TRBD2 (5 bases each). CDR3 size: 15 residues. CDR1 is DFQATT, CDR2 SNEGSKA, per germline (reference sequence). Trimming took off 3 bases at V and 4 bases at J, with 17 bases between the two ends. The DNA for the CDR3 is TGCAGTGCTAGGGTAGCCGAGGGGATTCCAGATACGCAGTATTTT. Its translation: CSARVAEGIPDTQYF.

This clonotype has a count of ten or more. The genes are TRBV20-1 and TRBJ2-5; D might be TRBD2 (6 bases). The CDR3 sequence is 14 residues long. Per germline, CDR1 DFQATT and CDR2 SNEGSKA (reference sequence). V was shortened by 6 bases and J by 1 base, with 15 bases between the two germline ends. As DNA, the CDR3 is TGCAGTGCCCTACACAGGAGGGGCCAAGAGACCCAGTACTTC. Translated, it gives CSALHRRGQETQYF.

This clonotype was observed a few times. The V and J genes are TRBV20-1 and TRBJ2-7; 11 bases match TRBD1. The ends lost 0 bases at V and 3 bases at J; junction bases unmatched: 4. Germline values: CDR1 DFQATT, CDR2 SNEGSKA (reference sequence). The CDR3 runs 15 residues. CDR3 region: CSARDGTGGNYEQYF. CDR3 in DNA: TGCAGTGCTAGAGACGGGACAGGGGGAAACTACGAGCAGTACTTC.

CDR3 sequence reads: CSASRLGLAGGPQADTQYF. CDR3 bases: TGCAGTGCTAGCCGCCTGGGACTAGCGGGGGGGCCTCAGGCAGATACGCAGTATTTT. The chain has TRBV20-1 and TRBJ2-3; 16 bases match TRBD2. The ends lost 3 bases at V and 4 bases at J; junction bases unmatched: 13. CDR1 is DFQATT and CDR2 is SNEGSKA in the germline V gene (reference sequence). This CDR3 region has 19 residues.

This clonotype was counted ten times or more. The chain combines TRBV7-8 with TRBJ2-7; D unclear. The CDR3 runs 14 residues. Trimming stripped 6 bases from V and 9 bases from J, with 21 bases between. Germline V gene sequence: CDR1 SGHVS, CDR2 FQNEAQ. CDR3 bases: TGTGCCAGCAGACCCGCACTGACCAACAGTGGGCAGTACTTC. It codes for CASRPALTNSGQYF.

This clonotype was counted only a few times. The chain carries TRBV2 and TRBJ2-7; the D gene is possibly TRBD2 (6 bases). This CDR3 comprises 14 residues. V was pared by 1 base and J by 2 bases, with 9 bases between. The germline V gene encodes CDR1 SNHLY and CDR2 FYNNEI. As DNA, the CDR3 is TGTGCCAGCAGTGAAGGCGGGGCTCCCTACGAGCAGTACTTC. Translated, it gives CASSEGGAPYEQYF.

Ten or more counts support this clonotype. The chain employs TRBV7-8 and TRBJ2-3; D is perhaps TRBD1 (5 bases). V lost 4 bases to trimming and J lost 4 bases, with 18 bases between them. The CDR3 consists of 16 residues. Per the germline V gene, CDR1 is SGHVS and CDR2 is FQNEAQ. The CDR3 sequence: CASSSSKGYRADTQYF. The DNA for the CDR3 is TGTGCCAGCAGCTCGTCCAAGGGGTATCGCGCAGATACGCAGTATTTT.

CDR3 residues: CASSGENTDTQYF. CDR3 nucleotides: TGTGCCAGCAGCGGGGAGAACACAGATACGCAGTATTTT. The chain links TRBV5-6 to TRBJ2-3, with D possibly TRBD2 on 5 matching bases. Germline V gene data show CDR1 as SGHDT and CDR2 as YYEEEE. There are 13 residues in the CDR3. Trimming took off 4 bases at V and 2 bases at J, with 8 bases between the two ends.